The T cell receptor (beta chain) described here comes from a study of blood T cell repertoires in COVID-19. The overall study: The cDNA or gDNA used as material had been derived from T cells, B-cell-depleted T cells, or PBMCs.

TCRdb's copy holds only in-frame clones and misses some; the assay was immunoSEQ multiplex PCR. The sample lists about 390,000 clones; approximately 89% were seen once. Trimming stripped 3 bases from V and 4 bases from J, with 13 bases between. The CDR3 consists of 14 residues. Germline V gene data show CDR1 as SGDLS and CDR2 as YYNGEE. The TCR was taken from a woman aged 60-75 years with COVID-19, enrolled during active disease. The specimen sequenced was peripheral blood. This chain uses TRBV9 with TRBJ1-2, with D unclear. CDR3 sequence: CASSALDYSYGYTF. In nucleotides, the CDR3 is TGTGCCAGCAGCGCCTTGGACTATTCCTATGGCTACACCTTC.